The rows below give T cell receptor beta chains drawn from one sample of a study of T cells in localized non-small cell lung cancer. Profiled with immunoSEQ multiplex PCR; TCRdb holds only in-frame clones, not every one. The sample contains around 7,100 clones, approximately 46% of which appear only once. The sequencing here drew on lymph node tissue, taken before any cancer treatment. All receptors derive from a man aged 40-75 years with stage I lung adenocarcinoma. Each CDR3 is given with its conserved first and last residue. The D gene is left open where the match is weak. Size values are once, few and many counts, or a class for expanded clones, and some rows have none.

clone_size: .
d_call: .
v_call: TRBV25-1
j_call: TRBJ2-7
cdr3_length: 15
cdr3_nt: TGTGCCAGCAGTAGGGGGCGGCGGGAGAGGCACGAGCAGTACTTC
cdr3_aa: CASSRGRRERHEQYF

clone_size: .
d_call: TRBD1
v_call: TRBV28
j_call: TRBJ2-3
cdr3_length: 17
cdr3_nt: TGTGCCAGCATTCCACCCGCGGGGACAGGTCGCACAGATACGCAGTATTTT
cdr3_aa: CASIPPAGTGRTDTQYF

clone_size: .
d_call: .
v_call: TRBV19
j_call: TRBJ2-7
cdr3_length: 12
cdr3_nt: TGTGCCAGTAGTTCACAGGGTTACGAGCAGTACTTC
cdr3_aa: CASSSQGYEQYF

clone_size: few
d_call: TRBD1
v_call: TRBV9
j_call: TRBJ2-5
cdr3_length: 16
cdr3_nt: TGTGCCAGCAGCTTGTTTGGGGACAGGGGGTTAGAGACCCAGTACTTC
cdr3_aa: CASSLFGDRGLETQYF

clone_size: .
d_call: TRBD2
v_call: TRBV6-8
j_call: TRBJ2-1
cdr3_length: 17
cdr3_nt: TGTGCCAGCAGTTACGCCCTAAATAGCGGGGGGGCAGGTGAGCAGTTCTTC
cdr3_aa: CASSYALNSGGAGEQFF

clone_size: few
d_call: TRBD1
v_call: TRBV9
j_call: TRBJ1-1
cdr3_length: 15
cdr3_nt: TGTGCCAGCAGCCCCCGAACACAGGGGACCACTGAAGCTTTCTTT
cdr3_aa: CASSPRTQGTTEAFF

clone_size: .
d_call: .
v_call: TRBV30
j_call: TRBJ2-2
cdr3_length: 13
cdr3_nt: TGTGCCTGGACAGTCGCGAACACCGGGGAGCTGTTTTTT
cdr3_aa: CAWTVANTGELFF

clone_size: .
d_call: .
v_call: TRBV6-7
j_call: TRBJ2-2
cdr3_length: 13
cdr3_nt: TGTGCCAGCAGTTATTTGAAGACCGGGGAGCTGTTTTTT
cdr3_aa: CASSYLKTGELFF

clone_size: .
d_call: TRBD2
v_call: TRBV9
j_call: TRBJ2-3
cdr3_length: 13
cdr3_nt: TGTGCCAGCACCCCGGGGGGGACAGATACGCAGTATTTT
cdr3_aa: CASTPGGTDTQYF

clone_size: .
d_call: TRBD1
v_call: TRBV4-1
j_call: TRBJ2-1
cdr3_length: 16
cdr3_nt: TGCGCCAGCAGCCAAGTGCCCACGACAGGGTGGAATGAGCAGTTCTTC
cdr3_aa: CASSQVPTTGWNEQFF